Shown below are 27 T cell receptor beta chains from a single sample sequenced in a study of cytomegalovirus exposure and HLA in healthy donors. Use of 60 Vbeta and 13 Jbeta primers characterized the PCR. Data came from immunoSEQ multiplex PCR; TCRdb stores just in-frame clones and leaves some out. The repertoire includes 150,000 to 200,000 clones, 70% to 80% of them detected once, and more than 2% sits in the top ten. Sequencing was performed on PBMCs. All receptors derive from a middle-aged man in good health and CMV-seropositive.

The chain has TRBV5-1 and TRBJ2-3; tentatively, D is TRBD1 (6 bases). Trimming removed 0 bases at V and 6 bases at J, with 11 bases between. Germline CDR1 and CDR2: SGHRS and YFSETQ. The CDR3 runs 14 residues. CDR3 sequence: CASSLAQGVDTQYF. The CDR3 coding sequence is TGCGCCAGCAGCTTGGCACAGGGTGTGGATACGCAGTATTTT.

The sample holds a few counts of this clone. This chain uses TRBV4-1 with TRBJ2-7, with D possibly being TRBD2 (6 bases). The CDR3 consists of 16 residues. CDR1 and CDR2 (germline): MGHRA, YSYEKL. Trimming took 0 bases from V and 7 from J, leaving 19 bases between them. CDR3 loop: CASSQEERGGAREQYF. The CDR3 nucleotides read TGCGCCAGCAGCCAAGAAGAACGAGGAGGGGCGCGTGAGCAGTACTTC.

This clone turned up a few times. The junction and the germline gene differ at one end; a read error may be behind it. The chain employs TRBV6-1 and TRBJ2-5; 8 bases are shared with TRBD2. The length of the CDR3 is 12 residues. CDR1 is MNHNS, CDR2 SASEGT, per germline. As DNA, the CDR3 is TGCGGGGGGGTGGGGGCACAAGAGACCCAGTACTTC. Translation gives CGGVGAQETQYF.

The J gene is TRBJ1-1, the V gene TRBV9, with TRBD1 matching 7 bases. CDR1 is SGDLS, CDR2 YYNGEE, per germline. The CDR3 consists of 13 residues. V dropped 4 bases and J dropped 2; count of bases not matched to a gene: 2. The CDR3 DNA reads TGTGCCAGCAGCTGGGACAGAAACACTGAAGCTTTCTTT. Protein product: CASSWDRNTEAFF.

J is TRBJ2-2 and V is TRBV5-4; 16 bases are a match to TRBD2. Germline V lookup: CDR1 SGHNT, CDR2 YYREEE (reference sequence). Losses at the gene ends were 0 bases for V and 7 bases for J; bases not matched to a gene: 3. The CDR3 has 17 residues. The CDR3 DNA reads as TGTGCCAGCAGCTTGGCGGGACTAGCGGGGGGGATCGGGGAGCTGTTTTTT. Its translation is CASSLAGLAGGIGELFF.

The chain is built from TRBV6-5 and TRBJ1-6; the match to TRBD1 covers 8 bases. Germline V gene data show CDR1 as MNHEY and CDR2 as SVGAGI. With 3 bases clipped from V and 3 bases from J, the junction kept 4 bases outside the gene matches. This CDR3 has 16 residues. The chain's CDR3 is CASSYTGGLYNSPLHF. DNA of the CDR3: TGTGCCAGCAGTTATACAGGGGGTCTCTATAATTCACCCCTCCACTTT.

This clone was detected only a few times. V and J are TRBV10-1 and TRBJ1-1; maybe TRBD1 (5 bases). CDR3 size: 16 residues. Trimming removed 2 bases at V and 4 bases at J, with 17 bases between. The germline V gene encodes CDR1 WNHNN and CDR2 SYGVQD (reference sequence). CDR3 bases: TGCGCCAGCAGTGAGGGTCCGCCAGGGCCCTTCACTGAAGCTTTCTTT. Protein: CASSEGPPGPFTEAFF.

This clone was counted only a few times. The rearrangement uses TRBV10-3 and TRBJ1-1, with D hard to call. The CDR3 has 14 amino acids. Between the trimmed V and J ends, which lost 2 bases and 7 bases, there was a span of 14 bases. Germline V gene lookup returns CDR1 ENHRY and CDR2 SYGVKD. Here the CDR3 reads CAISEQEEGGEAFF. For the CDR3, the DNA is TGTGCCATCAGTGAGCAAGAGGAAGGCGGTGAAGCTTTCTTT.

V usage is TRBV4-3 and J usage is TRBJ2-1, with TRBD1 matching 8 bases. Looked up from germline, CDR1 is LGHNA and CDR2 is YSLEER. The CDR3 covers 17 residues. With 2 bases clipped from V and 3 bases from J, the junction kept 9 bases outside the gene matches. The CDR3 coding sequence is TGCGCCAGCAGCCAACTAAATTCGGGACAGGACTACAATGAGCAGTTCTTC. Translated, it gives CASSQLNSGQDYNEQFF.

The chain couples TRBV4-3 to TRBJ2-5, with TRBD2 identical over 13 bases. The germline V gene has CDR1 LGHNA and CDR2 YSLEER. The CDR3 is 18 residues long. V dropped 0 bases and J dropped 2; count of bases not matched to a gene: 6. CDR3 nucleotide sequence: TGCGCCAGCAGCCAAGACAGAACTAGCGGGGGGGCACAAGAGACCCAGTACTTC. Its protein is CASSQDRTSGGAQETQYF.

V is TRBV6-5 and J is TRBJ2-7; TRBD2 might be the D (5 bases). Germline CDR1 and CDR2: MNHEY and SVGAGI. The V gene lost 5 bases and the J gene lost 6 bases, with 11 bases spanning the gap. The CDR3 loop spans 12 amino acids. CDR3 coding DNA: TGTGCCAGCAGTCGTCGGGGTGTCGAGCAGTACTTC. Amino acid sequence: CASSRRGVEQYF.

The genes are TRBV19 and TRBJ1-1; a possible D gene is TRBD1 (6 bases). The germline V gene has CDR1 LNHDA and CDR2 SQIVND (reference sequence). The germline V and J ends were trimmed by 7 bases and 4 bases, with 22 bases remaining between them. The CDR3 runs to 16 residues. CDR3 in DNA: TGTGCCAGTAAGAAGGGTATTGGGGGCGAAAGCACTGAAGCTTTCTTT. Protein: CASKKGIGGESTEAFF.

The chain has TRBV5-1 and TRBJ2-7; the match to TRBD1 covers 9 bases. V lost 2 bases to trimming and J lost 4 bases; unmatched junction nucleotides: 7. CDR1 is SGHRS and CDR2 is YFSETQ in the germline V gene. This CDR3 comprises 15 residues. CDR3 region: CASSLSYRGQYEQYF. CDR3 coding DNA: TGCGCCAGCAGCTTAAGTTACAGGGGGCAGTACGAGCAGTACTTC.

The rearrangement uses TRBV2 and TRBJ2-1; 9 bases match TRBD2. Germline CDR1 is SNHLY and CDR2 is FYNNEI. The CDR3 spans 13 residues. With 11 bases clipped from V and 8 bases from J, the junction kept 10 bases outside the gene matches. This CDR3 is CASRAGGQDEQFF. The CDR3 region has the DNA TGTGCCTCCAGGGCGGGGGGGCAGGATGAGCAGTTCTTC.

The rearrangement uses TRBV4-3 and TRBJ2-3; possible D gene TRBD1, 5 bases. Trimming cost V 0 bases and J 2 bases, with 12 bases left between them. The CDR3 length is 16 residues. Germline V gene lookup returns CDR1 LGHNA and CDR2 YSLEER. The CDR3 nucleotides read TGCGCCAGCAGCCAAGATCCCCAGGGATACACAGATACGCAGTATTTT. Its translation: CASSQDPQGYTDTQYF.

The rearrangement links TRBV18 to TRBJ2-1, with 8 bases that match TRBD2. Germline CDR1 KGHSH, CDR2 LQKENI. J was trimmed by 4 bases and V by 3 bases; bases with no gene match: 8. This CDR3 has 16 residues. The CDR3 region has the DNA TGTGCCAGCTCACCGTCTATAACTAGCGGTTACAATGAGCAGTTCTTC. Its translation: CASSPSITSGYNEQFF.

The gene calls are TRBV11-2 and TRBJ2-5, with 12 positions matching TRBD1. The CDR3 extends over 18 amino acids. Germline V gene sequence: CDR1 SGHAT, CDR2 FQNNGV. With 3 bases clipped from V and 4 bases from J, the junction kept 12 bases outside the gene matches. The CDR3 DNA follows: TGTGCCAGCAGCTTCAGTCTCGGGACAGGGGGCTGGGGAGAGACCCAGTACTTC. As protein: CASSFSLGTGGWGETQYF.

The chain uses TRBV7-6 and TRBJ2-3, with 15 bases lining up with TRBD2. The CDR3 loop spans 16 amino acids. V was pared by 5 bases and J by 10 bases, with 10 bases of the junction left unmatched. In germline, CDR1 is SGHVS, CDR2 FNYEAQ. In nucleotides, the CDR3 is TGTGCCAGCAGCGGAGGACTAGCGGGGGGGCACGGCGCGCAGTATTTT. This codes for CASSGGLAGGHGAQYF.

The chain combines TRBV27 with TRBJ1-6, with a possible D match to TRBD1 (6 bases). The germline V and J ends were trimmed by 5 bases and 4 bases, with 18 bases remaining between them. Germline values: CDR1 MNHEY, CDR2 SMNVEV (reference sequence). This CDR3 is 17 amino acids long. The CDR3 sequence is CASSQPRTALYNSPLHF. In DNA, the CDR3 is TGTGCCAGCAGTCAACCAAGGACAGCTCTATATAATTCACCCCTCCACTTT.

This chain uses TRBV5-4 with TRBJ1-3; perhaps TRBD1 as D (6 bases). The CDR3 length is 14 residues. Trimming took 5 bases from V and 6 from J, leaving 15 bases between them. In germline, CDR1 is SGHNT, CDR2 YYREEE (reference sequence). CDR3 loop: CASRLQGQENTIYF. The DNA of the CDR3 is TGTGCCAGCAGACTACAGGGTCAAGAAAACACCATATATTTT.

This clone showed up just a few times. V usage is TRBV29-1 and J usage is TRBJ1-2; TRBD1 might be the D (5 bases). V lost 6 bases and J 2 bases, leaving 13 bases between the germline ends. CDR3 length: 13 amino acids. The germline CDR1 and CDR2 sequences are SQVTM and ANQGSEA. The DNA for the CDR3 is TGCAGCGTAACGGGGGTCTACAACTATGGCTACACCTTC. This encodes CSVTGVYNYGYTF.

The rearrangement joins TRBV7-3 to TRBJ2-6, with 7 nucleotides matching TRBD2. Germline assignment: CDR1 SGHTA and CDR2 FQGTGA. The ends lost 2 bases at V and 0 bases at J; junction bases unmatched: 13. The CDR3 is 20 residues long. This chain's CDR3 is CASSLWQGGGYNSGANVLTF. CDR3 in DNA: TGTGCCAGCAGCTTATGGCAAGGCGGGGGTTATAACTCTGGGGCCAACGTCCTGACTTTC.

This chain links TRBV6-5 with TRBJ1-5; D gene ambiguous. In germline, CDR1 is MNHEY, CDR2 SVGAGI. V shed 6 bases and J shed 5 bases, with 5 bases lying between them. The CDR3 totals 11 residues. CDR3: CASSPDQPQHF. The CDR3 DNA reads TGTGCCAGCAGCCCCGATCAGCCCCAGCATTTT.

The chain recombines TRBV5-4 with TRBJ2-5; 7 bases agree with TRBD2. The CDR3 sequence is 15 residues long. CDR1 SGHNT and CDR2 YYREEE come from the germline V gene (reference sequence). V trimming: 1 base; J trimming: 2 bases; junction bases outside the gene matches: 5. CDR3 region: CASSLRASGQETQYF. CDR3 bases: TGTGCCAGCAGCTTGAGGGCTAGCGGACAAGAGACCCAGTACTTC.

J is TRBJ2-1 and V is TRBV11-2, with 9 bases lining up with TRBD2. The V segment lost 5 bases and the J segment 13 bases; nucleotides outside the gene matches: 12. Germline CDR1 is SGHAT and CDR2 is FQNNGV. This CDR3 spans 14 amino acids. The CDR3 DNA follows: TGTGCCAGCAGCAGGGTGAGGGCGGGGGGGCGACAGTTCTTC. Residues: CASSRVRAGGRQFF. The full variable domain, completed using reference TRBV11-2 and TRBJ2-1, is EAGVAQSPRYKIIEKRQSVAFWCNPISGHATLYWYQQILGQGPKLLIQFQNNGVVDDSQLPKDRFSAERLKGVDSTLKIQPAKLEDSAVYLCASSRVRAGGRQFFGPGTRLTVL.

This clone was seen only a few times. The chain uses TRBV5-4 and TRBJ2-3; 8 bases are shared with TRBD1. The CDR3 loop spans 15 amino acids. V lost 6 bases to trimming and J lost 0 bases; unmatched junction nucleotides: 6. Germline assignment: CDR1 SGHNT and CDR2 YYREEE (reference sequence). The CDR3 sequence: CASTMDRASTDTQYF. The CDR3 DNA follows: TGTGCCAGCACCATGGACAGGGCAAGCACAGATACGCAGTATTTT.

The chain uses TRBV30 and TRBJ1-2; perhaps TRBD1 as D (6 bases). Trimming took off 3 bases at V and 8 bases at J, with 16 bases between the two ends. Per germline, CDR1 GTSNPN and CDR2 SVGIG (reference sequence). There are 13 residues in the CDR3. The CDR3 spells CAWRGSRGRGYTF. Here the CDR3 DNA reads TGTGCCTGGAGGGGGTCCAGGGGTAGGGGCTACACCTTC.